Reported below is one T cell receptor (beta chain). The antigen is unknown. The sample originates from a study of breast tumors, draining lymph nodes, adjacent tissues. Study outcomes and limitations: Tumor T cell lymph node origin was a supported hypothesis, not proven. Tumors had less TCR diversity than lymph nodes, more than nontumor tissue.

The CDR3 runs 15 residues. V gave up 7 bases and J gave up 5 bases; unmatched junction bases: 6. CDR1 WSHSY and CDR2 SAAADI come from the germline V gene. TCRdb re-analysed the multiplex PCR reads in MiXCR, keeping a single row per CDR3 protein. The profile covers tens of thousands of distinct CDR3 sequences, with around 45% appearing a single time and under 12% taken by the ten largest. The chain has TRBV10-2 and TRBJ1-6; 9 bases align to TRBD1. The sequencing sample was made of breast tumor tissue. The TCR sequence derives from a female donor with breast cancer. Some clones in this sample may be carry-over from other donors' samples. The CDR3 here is CASKTTGGNNSPLHF. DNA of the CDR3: TGCGCCAGCAAGACGACAGGGGGTAATAATTCACCCCTCCACTTT.